These T cell receptor beta chains were read from a single sample in a study of blood T cells in healthy people across ages. TCRdb re-derived calls from the 5' RACE reads in MiXCR, one entry per CDR3 protein. This table has roughly 1,700,000 distinct CDR3 sequences, 28% appearing once. Material: blood. Receptors were obtained from a woman aged 25 to 45 in good health. CDR3s leave out the opening cysteine and the closing phenylalanine or tryptophan. Each record gives: CDR3 length, J gene, V gene, CDR3 protein.

13 | TRBJ2-1 | TRBV24-1 | ATSDLRNVYNEQF
13 | TRBJ2-1 | TRBV20-1 | SAPRVVSSYNEQF
12 | TRBJ2-3 | TRBV28 | ASRAGGATDTQY
13 | TRBJ1-6 | TRBV2 | ARGQGANSASPLH
17 | TRBJ2-7 | TRBV7-3 | ASSLVGPGAGGYSYEQY
10 | TRBJ2-3 | TRBV10-3 | AISEGINTQY
18 | TRBJ2-1 | TRBV7-3 | ASSPRVSGGARSSYNEQF
11 | TRBJ2-1 | TRBV6-5 | ASRLRTSDEQF
11 | TRBJ2-1 | TRBV29-1 | SGQTGVTTEQF
12 | TRBJ2-3 | TRBV20-1 | SALTGGRTDTQY
13 | TRBJ2-7 | TRBV4-3 | ASSQIRAGPYEQY
13 | TRBJ2-7 | TRBV6-2/TRBV6-3 | ASSGPGTGEYEQY
14 | TRBJ2-5 | TRBV6-1 | ASSDDLRGFQETQY
11 | TRBJ2-5 | TRBV7-9 | ASSLSGPETQY
11 | . | TRBV29-1 | SVEDPLYNEQY
13 | TRBJ1-2 | TRBV7-9 | ASSTEEEANYGYT
13 | TRBJ1-1 | TRBV7-9 | ASSPKDRLNTEAF
14 | TRBJ2-5 | TRBV9 | ASSLTGTVNSETQY
12 | TRBJ2-1 | TRBV7-9 | ASSLGSGADGQF
12 | TRBJ1-4 | TRBV11-2 | ASSLGGVLEKLF
16 | TRBJ1-2 | TRBV15 | ATSKDRIYSGTGHGYT
15 | TRBJ2-5 | TRBV18 | ASSPFDLTLQQETQY
13 | TRBJ2-7 | TRBV12-5 | ASGFHTSSDYEQY
11 | TRBJ2-2 | TRBV7-9 | ASSLTGTGELF
12 | TRBJ2-1 | TRBV20-1 | SLDPSGGGNEQF
13 | TRBJ2-5 | TRBV5-1 | ASSPPGGGGGTQY
13 | TRBJ2-1 | TRBV5-1 | ASSPRHSAYNEQF
13 | TRBJ2-3 | TRBV12-3/TRBV12-4 | ASSRENVGDDTQY
12 | TRBJ2-3 | TRBV20-1 | SADKGSSTDTQY
11 | TRBJ1-5 | TRBV6-2/TRBV6-3 | ASMDRYNQPQH
12 | TRBJ2-2 | TRBV6-2/TRBV6-3 | ASSYSSLAGELF
8 | TRBJ2-1 | TRBV20-1 | SSQDFLRF
13 | TRBJ2-7 | TRBV3-1 | ASSQPGQGIYEQY
14 | TRBJ1-2 | TRBV7-2 | ASSRTGGAGNYGYT
14 | TRBJ2-5 | TRBV5-6 | ASSGTSGRALDTQY
13 | TRBJ2-1 | TRBV7-3 | ASSLSGSLYNEQF
15 | TRBJ2-2 | TRBV28 | ASPPSGTGANTGELF
9 | TRBJ2-1 | TRBV10-3 | AISPSNEQF
11 | TRBJ1-1 | TRBV2 | ASCGQVSTEAF
15 | TRBJ1-5 | TRBV6-1 | ASRDMLGQGALQPQH
14 | TRBJ2-6 | TRBV5-1 | ASSLDGPSGANVLT
14 | TRBJ1-5 | TRBV20-1 | SATGAHLAENQPQH
12 | TRBJ2-1 | TRBV12-3/TRBV12-4 | ASKLNLRGSEQF
11 | TRBJ2-5 | TRBV7-2 | ASSLSVEETQY
14 | TRBJ2-1 | TRBV3-1 | ASSQDGQSPYNEQF
9 | TRBJ2-5 | TRBV14 | ASGQSETQY
14 | TRBJ2-1 | TRBV18 | ASSPPGSRSGDEQF
11 | TRBJ2-2 | TRBV7-7 | ASSFTNTGELF
11 | TRBJ2-7 | TRBV4-3 | ASSHDRVGEQY
14 | TRBJ2-4 | TRBV2 | ASSEFARGAKNIQY
14 | TRBJ2-5 | TRBV18 | ASSPVTSGGQETQY
12 | TRBJ2-1 | TRBV12-3/TRBV12-4 | ASKASGSWNEQF
14 | TRBJ1-5 | TRBV27 | ASSSFIQGSNQPQH
14 | TRBJ1-6 | TRBV2 | ASSGDTGSYNSPLH
14 | TRBJ2-3 | TRBV10-2 | ASSDQREASTDTQY
15 | TRBJ2-1 | TRBV7-3 | ASSPRASGEPYNEQF
13 | TRBJ1-6 | TRBV28 | ASRLRERISEPLH
14 | TRBJ2-5 | TRBV6-1 | ASSAPFLADKETQY
13 | TRBJ2-1 | TRBV12-3/TRBV12-4 | ASSKGLAGDNEQF
12 | TRBJ2-3 | TRBV3-1 | ASSPGGYTDTQY